This is a list of T cell receptor beta chains from one sample in a study of shared clonotypes between healthy human individuals. Libraries were prepared by immunoSEQ multiplex PCR; TCRdb keeps only in-frame clonotypes and omits some of them. The table lists about 450,000 clones, around 79% of them singletons, with around 14% in the top ten. The sample taken for sequencing was PBMCs. All receptors derive from a woman aged 40 to 49 in good health. Some clones in this sample may be carry-over from other donors' samples. Both conserved end residues are part of each CDR3.

V | CDR3
TRBV11-3 | CASSTRGGGNEQFF
TRBV5-5 | CASSLEAGSWNTEAFF
TRBV5-4 | CASSLGMGKETQYF
TRBV5-4 | CASSLGPTSGSGETQYF
TRBV28 | CASQTGTYNEQFF
TRBV6-6 | CASSSRVASGPYEQYF
TRBV4-3 | CASSQEDWSSYNEQFF
TRBV30 | CAWDRDKIYEQYF
TRBV5-1 | CASSLGRGWAGIQYF
TRBV18 | CASSRWTSENTGELFF
TRBV18 | CASSPGQANYGYTF
TRBV7-2 | CASSGQGAKTQYF
TRBV7-9 | CASSLGTREDTQYF
TRBV2 | CASSASSSQQYF
TRBV6-5 | CASRPLRTDYTEAFF
TRBV5-1 | CASSLGGYEQYF
TRBV5-4 | CASRPELAGGPREQYF
TRBV25-1 | CASRSRDRWGTDTQYF
TRBV5-5 | CASSPSSGAYEQYF